The 18 T cell receptor beta chains listed next were all sequenced from one sample in a study of T cells in Graves' hyperthyroidism and ophthalmopathy. The CDR3 regions of TCR beta were amplified from RNA transcripts. A first-round RT-PCR of the TCR CDR3 used the HTBI primer set. TCRdb re-called the multiplex PCR reads through MiXCR, storing one row per CDR3 protein. The sample comprises some 550,000 distinct CDR3 sequences, around 16% of which are singletons, and roughly 3% rests with the top ten. Input material: blood. The receptor source for this set is a woman in her thirties or forties with Graves' ophthalmopathy.

This clonotype was picked up many times. The J gene is TRBJ2-3, the V gene TRBV6-1, with a possible D match to TRBD1 (6 bases). The V and J ends lost 6 bases and 2 bases respectively, with 18 bases between them. This CDR3 is built from 16 residues. Germline CDR1 MNHNS, CDR2 SASEGT. CDR3 DNA: TGTGCCAGCAGACGGCAAACAGGGCAGCACACAGATACGCAGTATTTT. It is translated as CASRRQTGQHTDTQYF.

The J gene is TRBJ2-7, the V gene TRBV7-9; the D call may be TRBD1 or TRBD2 (5 bases each). The V gene's germline CDR1 is SEHNR and CDR2 FQNEAQ (reference sequence). V was pared by 2 bases and J by 6 bases, with 14 bases between. This CDR3 is built from 14 residues. CDR3 protein: CASSLQGVAGEQYF. In DNA form, the CDR3 reads TGTGCCAGCAGCTTACAGGGAGTTGCCGGCGAGCAGTACTTC.

In the case of this clonotype: Possible read error: a much larger clone is one base away. The genes are TRBV3-1 and TRBJ1-1, with D tentatively TRBD1 (6 bases). Germline V lookup: CDR1 LGHDT, CDR2 YNNKEL (reference sequence). CDR3 length: 13 amino acids. The CDR3 nucleotides read TGTGCCAGCAGCAAAGAGGGGGTGACTGAAGCTTCCTTT. Amino acids: CASSKEGVTEASF.

This clonotype was seen a few times. The chain couples TRBV19 to TRBJ2-6; no definite D call. This CDR3 is 16 amino acids long. The V end lost 6 bases, the J end lost 1 base, and 13 bases lay between the germline ends. Germline loops: CDR1 LNHDA, CDR2 SQIVND (reference sequence). Here the CDR3 DNA reads TGTGCCAGTAGGGCTAGTCTCCTATCTGGGGCCAACGTCCTGACTTTC. Its protein is CASRASLLSGANVLTF. Looking up the rest from reference TRBV19 and TRBJ2-6 gives the full variable domain: DGGITQSPKYLFRKEGQNVTLSCEQNLNHDAMYWYRQDPGQGLRLIYYSQIVNDFQKGDIAEGYSVSREKKESFPLTVTSAQKNPTAFYLCASRASLLSGANVLTFGAGSRLTVL.

The CDR3 protein is CSAIKQETQYF. CDR3 sequence (DNA): TGCAGTGCTATTAAACAAGAGACCCAGTACTTC. This chain connects TRBV20-1 to TRBJ2-5; D uncertain. The CDR3 totals 11 residues. CDR1 and CDR2 (germline): DFQATT, SNEGSKA (reference sequence). V lost 4 bases to trimming and J lost 2 bases, with 5 bases between them.

This clonotype was detected ten times or more. The V and J genes are TRBV6-1 and TRBJ2-2, with 12 bases identical to TRBD2. The length of the CDR3 is 19 residues. Germline V gene sequence: CDR1 MNHNS, CDR2 SASEGT. V lost 6 bases to trimming and J lost 0 bases; unmatched junction nucleotides: 11. The CDR3 loop reads CASRGRAGLAGPNTGELFF. CDR3 DNA sequence: TGTGCCAGCAGGGGCAGGGCCGGACTAGCGGGACCGAACACCGGGGAGCTGTTTTTT.

This clonotype has at least ten counts. V and J are TRBV20-1 and TRBJ1-2; 7 bases map to TRBD1. This CDR3 has 12 amino acids. Germline V lookup: CDR1 DFQATT, CDR2 SNEGSKA (reference sequence). With 5 bases clipped from V and 5 bases from J, the junction kept 5 bases outside the gene matches. The DNA for the CDR3 is TGCAGTGCTGTACAGGGGTATTATGGCTACACCTTC. Amino acid sequence: CSAVQGYYGYTF.

This clonotype has just a few counts. This chain uses TRBV20-1 with TRBJ1-1; 10 positions agree with TRBD1. Trimming cost V 4 bases and J 3 bases; bases outside gene matches: 2. The CDR3 runs 13 residues. From germline, CDR1 is DFQATT and CDR2 SNEGSKA (reference sequence). The CDR3 region has the DNA TGCAGTGCTAAGGACAGGGGGGACACTGAAGCTTTCTTT. This sequence encodes CSAKDRGDTEAFF.

This clonotype came up a few times. J is TRBJ1-3 and V is TRBV7-9; D call uncertain. Per the germline V gene, CDR1 is SEHNR and CDR2 is FQNEAQ (reference sequence). V dropped 10 bases and J dropped 0 bases, with 10 bases sitting between them. The CDR3 sequence is 13 residues long. The CDR3 here is CAIPQTSGNTIYF. CDR3 sequence (DNA): TGTGCCATACCCCAGACCTCTGGAAACACCATATATTTT.

This clonotype was detected a few times. The chain employs TRBV18 and TRBJ2-6; 10 positions match TRBD1. The CDR3 has 18 residues. Germline-derived CDR1 and CDR2 are KGHSH and LQKENI. The V and J ends lost 3 bases and 2 bases, in that order; junction bases with no gene match: 7. The CDR3 sequence: CASSPSDRGNTGANVLTF. CDR3 bases: TGTGCCAGCTCACCCTCGGACAGGGGGAACACTGGGGCCAACGTCCTGACTTTC.

This clonotype was recorded a few times. The gene calls are TRBV19 and TRBJ2-7; 10 bases map to TRBD2. Germline CDR1 LNHDA, CDR2 SQIVND (reference sequence). J lost 1 base, V lost 0 bases, and 6 bases had no gene match. This CDR3 has 17 residues. CDR3 amino acids: CASSIDRGLASSYEQYF. The CDR3 DNA sequence: TGTGCCAGTAGTATAGATCGGGGACTAGCGTCATCCTACGAGCAGTACTTC.

The V gene is TRBV4-1, the J gene TRBJ1-2; no clear D gene. The germline V and J ends were trimmed by 1 base and 2 bases, with 5 bases remaining between them. The CDR3 is made up of 13 amino acids. Germline values: CDR1 MGHRA, CDR2 YSYEKL. The DNA of the CDR3 is TGCGCCAGCAGCCAAGCGGCGAACTATGGCTACACCTTC. Its protein is CASSQAANYGYTF.

This clonotype has at least ten counts. V usage is TRBV3-1 and J usage is TRBJ1-5, with D uncertain. The CDR3 has 15 amino acids. Germline V gives CDR1 LGHDT, CDR2 YNNKEL (reference sequence). V was clipped by 0 bases and J by 1 base, with 7 bases between them. In nucleotides, the CDR3 is TGTGCCAGCAGCCAAGAAGCGGGGAGCAATCAGCCCCAGCATTTT. Translating gives CASSQEAGSNQPQHF.

The genes are TRBV18 and TRBJ2-3, with TRBD2 identical over 10 bases. The trim removed 3 bases at V and 0 bases at J, leaving 9 bases unmatched. The CDR3 is made up of 18 amino acids. CDR1 is KGHSH and CDR2 is LQKENI in the germline V gene. The DNA for the CDR3 is TGTGCCAGCTCACCTCCACTAGCGGGGACTACTAGCACAGATACGCAGTATTTT. Protein sequence: CASSPPLAGTTSTDTQYF.

This clonotype was detected many times. The V gene is TRBV29-1, the J gene TRBJ1-1; no firm D call. CDR1 is SQVTM and CDR2 is ANQGSEA in the germline V gene. V gave up 6 bases and J gave up 6 bases, with 11 bases separating them. The CDR3 totals 11 residues. The CDR3 spells CSVDTNAEAFF. The CDR3 DNA is TGCAGCGTCGACACCAACGCTGAAGCTTTCTTT.

Ten or more counts support this clonotype. V gene TRBV7-9 combines with J gene TRBJ1-3; a weak D match, TRBD1 (6 bases). The CDR3 is made up of 14 amino acids. With 5 bases removed from V and 1 base from J, the gap between germline ends came to 9 bases. Germline lookup yields CDR1 SEHNR and CDR2 FQNEAQ (reference sequence). CDR3 DNA: TGTGCCAGCAGCCCAGGGGATTCTGGAAACACCATATATTTT. It specifies CASSPGDSGNTIYF.

The count of this clonotype is one. This chain joins TRBV3-1 and TRBJ2-7, with 9 bases identical to TRBD1. V was pared by 0 bases and J by 5 bases, with 8 bases of the junction left unmatched. The CDR3 covers 16 residues. The germline V gene has CDR1 LGHDT and CDR2 YNNKEL (reference sequence). The CDR3 sequence: CASSQEGGTGFDEQYF. CDR3 bases: TGTGCCAGCAGCCAAGAAGGCGGGACAGGGTTCGACGAGCAGTACTTC.

There are a few counts of this clonotype. The chain employs TRBV12-5 and TRBJ2-3, with D uncertain. The CDR3 sequence is 14 residues long. V lost 1 base, J lost 2 bases, and 7 bases lay in between. From germline, CDR1 is LGHNT and CDR2 FRNRAP. CDR3 loop: CASGLGQLTDTQYF. The CDR3 DNA reads as TGTGCTAGTGGTTTGGGGCAGCTCACAGATACGCAGTATTTT.